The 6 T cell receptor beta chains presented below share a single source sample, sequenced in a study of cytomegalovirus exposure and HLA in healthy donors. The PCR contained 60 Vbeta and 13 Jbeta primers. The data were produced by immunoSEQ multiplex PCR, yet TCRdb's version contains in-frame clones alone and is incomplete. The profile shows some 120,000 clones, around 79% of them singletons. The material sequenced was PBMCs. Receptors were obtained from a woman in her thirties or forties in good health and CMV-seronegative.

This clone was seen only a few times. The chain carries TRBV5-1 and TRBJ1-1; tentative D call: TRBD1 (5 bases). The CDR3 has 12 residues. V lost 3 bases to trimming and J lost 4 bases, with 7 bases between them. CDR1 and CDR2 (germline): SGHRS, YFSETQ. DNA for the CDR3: TGCGCCAGCAGCTCTCAGGGCACTGAAGCTTTCTTT. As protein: CASSSQGTEAFF. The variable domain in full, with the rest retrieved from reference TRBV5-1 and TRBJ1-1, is KAGVTQTPRYLIKTRGQQVTLSCSPISGHRSVSWYQQTPGQGLQFLFEYFSETQRNKGNFPGRFSGRQFSNSRSEMNVSTLELGDSALYLCASSSQGTEAFFGQGTRLTVV.

The CDR3 region has the DNA TGCGCCAGCAGCCAACAAGGGTCCAGCGGGACGAAGGAGACCCAGTACTTC. This gives the protein CASSQQGSSGTKETQYF. This chain links TRBV4-1 with TRBJ2-5; 7 bases align to TRBD2. The CDR3 is made up of 17 amino acids. The V gene's germline CDR1 is MGHRA and CDR2 YSYEKL. V trimming: 2 bases; J trimming: 5 bases; junction bases outside the gene matches: 14.

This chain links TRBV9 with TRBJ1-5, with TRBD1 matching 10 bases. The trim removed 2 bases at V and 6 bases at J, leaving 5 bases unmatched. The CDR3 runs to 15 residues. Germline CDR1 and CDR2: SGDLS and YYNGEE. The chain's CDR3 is CASSVAGTGVQPQHF. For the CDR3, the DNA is TGTGCCAGCAGCGTGGCCGGGACAGGGGTTCAGCCCCAGCATTTT. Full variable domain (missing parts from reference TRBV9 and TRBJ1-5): DSGVTQTPKHLITATGQRVTLRCSPRSGDLSVYWYQQSLDQGLQFLIQYYNGEERAKGNILERFSAQQFPDLHSELNLSSLELGDSALYFCASSVAGTGVQPQHFGDGTRLSIL.

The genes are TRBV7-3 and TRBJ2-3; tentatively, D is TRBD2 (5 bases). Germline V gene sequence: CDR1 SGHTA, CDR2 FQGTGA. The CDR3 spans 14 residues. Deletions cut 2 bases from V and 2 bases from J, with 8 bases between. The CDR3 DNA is TGTGCCAGCAGCTTAGGACTTACCACAGATACGCAGTATTTT. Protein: CASSLGLTTDTQYF.

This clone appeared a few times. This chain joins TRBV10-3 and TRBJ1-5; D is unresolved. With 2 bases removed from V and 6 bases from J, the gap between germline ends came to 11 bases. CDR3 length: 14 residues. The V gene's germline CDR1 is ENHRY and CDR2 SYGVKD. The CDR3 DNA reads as TGTGCCATCAGTGAGGATGCGGTTGGTCAGCCCCAGCATTTT. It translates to CAISEDAVGQPQHF.

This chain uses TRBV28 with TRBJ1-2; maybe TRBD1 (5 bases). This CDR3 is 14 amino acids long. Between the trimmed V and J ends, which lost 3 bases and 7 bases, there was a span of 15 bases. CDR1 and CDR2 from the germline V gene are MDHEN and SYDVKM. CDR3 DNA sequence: TGTGCCAGCAGTTTGGGATGGGGGGGGTTTGGCTACACCTTC. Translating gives CASSLGWGGFGYTF.